Sequencing of this T cell receptor (beta chain) was carried out in a study of CD8+ T cells in alopecia areata. Study overall: The tofacitinib course ran for 6 to 18 months and was followed by 6 months off drug. The study's findings and limits: Alopecia totalis/universalis scalp especially showed more expanded CD8+ clones than normal scalp.

RNA extraction and reverse transcription yielded cDNA as sequencing template. The assay was immunoSEQ multiplex PCR, and TCRdb's table has in-frame clones only and misses some. This sample yields around 250,000 clones, of which approximately 61% are seen a single time; roughly 1.2% belongs to the top ten. A word on this clone: The antigen is not known.

Using a FACSAria, the CD4+ and CD8+ T cells were sorted from the PBMCs. The CDR3 is made up of 13 amino acids. Germline-derived CDR1 and CDR2 are KGHSH and LQKENI. The V gene lost 2 bases and the J gene lost 5 bases, with 9 bases spanning the gap. The material sequenced was CD4+ T cells sorted from blood, taken at week 0. The receptor comes from a human donor with alopecia areata. The chain combines TRBV18 with TRBJ2-5; D is uncertain. CDR3 nucleotides: TGTGCCAGCTCACCAATGGCTCCTGAGACCCAGTACTTC. It encodes CASSPMAPETQYF.